This TCR beta chain was captured in a study of response to subunit inactivated influenza vaccine. Study outcomes and limitations: The authors suggested that few new T cells are recruited per seasonal influenza vaccination.

Trimming cost V 2 bases and J 6 bases; bases outside gene matches: 10. This CDR3 region has 18 residues. Germline values: CDR1 LNHNV, CDR2 YYDKDF (reference sequence). Points on this clonotype: The antigen is unknown.

Each CDR3 protein gets one entry after TCRdb re-called the RT-PCR reads with MiXCR. The table shows more than 550,000 distinct CDR3 sequences, with about 12% occurring only once. Sequencing was performed on PBMCs from blood, taken on the day of vaccination. This TCR came from a man in his forties or fifties who received an inactivated influenza vaccine. This chain connects TRBV15 to TRBJ2-3, with 14 bases identical to TRBD2. The CDR3 region has the DNA TGTGCCACCAGCAGATCAAGTATGGGACTAGCGGGAGCGGATACGCAGTATTTT. Translation gives CATSRSSMGLAGADTQYF.